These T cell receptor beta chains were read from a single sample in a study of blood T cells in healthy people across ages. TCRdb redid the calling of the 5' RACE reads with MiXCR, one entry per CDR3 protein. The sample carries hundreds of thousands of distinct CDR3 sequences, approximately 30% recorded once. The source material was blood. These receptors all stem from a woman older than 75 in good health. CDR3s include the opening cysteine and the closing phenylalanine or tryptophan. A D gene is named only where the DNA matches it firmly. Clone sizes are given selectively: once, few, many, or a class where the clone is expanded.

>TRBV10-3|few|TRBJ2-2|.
TGTGCCATCAGTGAGAGGCAGAGTCCGAACACCGGGGAGCTGTTTTTT
CAISERQSPNTGELFF
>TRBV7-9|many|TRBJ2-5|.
TGTGCCAGCAGCTTAGAAGGGGGGACGCGGGAAGAGACCCAGTACTTC
CASSLEGGTREETQYF
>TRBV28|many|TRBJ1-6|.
TGTGCCAGCAGTCTAGCTGGTGGGGCTAATTCACCCCTCCACTTT
CASSLAGGANSPLHF
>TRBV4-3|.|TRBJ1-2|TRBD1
TGCGCCAGCAGCCGATCCGACAGGGGGCGGAGTGGCTACACCTTC
CASSRSDRGRSGYTF
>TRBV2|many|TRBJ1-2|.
TGTGCCAGCACCAGGGACCGAAACTATGGCTACACCTTC
CASTRDRNYGYTF
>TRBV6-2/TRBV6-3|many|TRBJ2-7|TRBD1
TGTGCCAGCGCCCCCCCTGGGACAGCTGCCTACGAGCAGTACTTC
CASAPPGTAAYEQYF
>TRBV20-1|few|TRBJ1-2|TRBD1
TGCAGTGCTAGAGTGGTACAGGGGACCTATGGCTACACCTTC
CSARVVQGTYGYTF
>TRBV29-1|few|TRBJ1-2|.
TGCAGCGTGTCTGACAGCGACACTAACTATGGCTACACCTTC
CSVSDSDTNYGYTF
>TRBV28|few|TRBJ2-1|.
TGTGCCAGCAGTTTTAACGGGGTAATTCTAAATGAGCAGTTCTTC
CASSFNGVILNEQFF
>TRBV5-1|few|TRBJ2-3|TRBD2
TGCGCCAGCAGTCGGGGGGTCAGCACAGATACGCAGTATTTT
CASSRGVSTDTQYF
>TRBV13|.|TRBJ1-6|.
TGTGCCAGCAGCTTACGTGCTGGGGGGGGTTCACCCCTCCACTTT
CASSLRAGGGSPLHF
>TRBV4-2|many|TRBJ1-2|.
TGTGCCAGCAGCCAAGATTCGGGACTGACCACCTACACCTTC
CASSQDSGLTTYTF
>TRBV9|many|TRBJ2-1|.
TGTGCCAGCAGCGTAGTGGCAGGGTCGTACAATGAGCAGTTCTTC
CASSVVAGSYNEQFF
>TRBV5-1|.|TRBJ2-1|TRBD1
TGCGCCAGCAGCGACAGGGTGGGGGCCCACAATGAGCAGTTCTTC
CASSDRVGAHNEQFF
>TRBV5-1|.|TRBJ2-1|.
TGCGCCAGCAGCTTAGGCGCAGCCGATTCCAATGAGCAGTTCTTC
CASSLGAADSNEQFF
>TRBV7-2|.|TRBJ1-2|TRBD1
TGTGCCAGCAGCTCTACGACAGGGGGCCATGGCTACACCTTC
CASSSTTGGHGYTF
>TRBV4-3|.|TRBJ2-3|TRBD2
TGCGCCGGCAGCCAACTAGCGGGGGCTGGCACAGATACGCAGTATTTT
CAGSQLAGAGTDTQYF
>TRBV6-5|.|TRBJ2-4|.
TGTGCCAGCAGTTGGTCCGTGGACATTCAGTACTTC
CASSWSVDIQYF
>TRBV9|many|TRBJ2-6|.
TGTGCCAGCAGCGTTAGTGGCAGCGCTGGGGCCAACGTCCTGACTTTC
CASSVSGSAGANVLTF
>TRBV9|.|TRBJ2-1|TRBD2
TGTGCCAGCAGCCCAACACTAGCGGGAATCAATGAGCAGTTCTTC
CASSPTLAGINEQFF
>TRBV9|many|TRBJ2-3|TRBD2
TGTGCCAGCAGCGTGACCGGGACTAGAACAGATACGCAGTATTTT
CASSVTGTRTDTQYF